The clone carrying this T cell receptor beta chain was seen many times. TCRdb ran MiXCR on the 5' RACE reads and lists one entry per CDR3 protein. The sample carries roughly 750,000 distinct CDR3 sequences, approximately 22% recorded once. This sample is part of a study of identical twins. The sample was also linked to a second study, of T cells expressing NK-cell markers. From that report: In roughly 6 donors, dominant CD3+CD56+NKG2C+ clones formed roughly 1.0-8% of CD8+ cells.

This receptor was obtained from a woman in her late teens or twenties in good health. Sequencing was done on a sample of PBMCs.

The CDR3 DNA reads TGCGCCAGCAGTTCCGGGTGGGGCACCGGGGAGCTGTTTTTT. Its translation is CASSSGWGTGELFF. The chain couples TRBV5-1 to TRBJ2-2, with D hard to call. Per the germline V gene, CDR1 is SGHRS and CDR2 is YFSETQ. There are 14 residues in the CDR3. V was shortened by 5 bases and J by 4 bases, with 12 bases between the two germline ends. Combining the CDR3 with reference TRBV5-1 and TRBJ2-2 gives the whole variable domain KAGVTQTPRYLIKTRGQQVTLSCSPISGHRSVSWYQQTPGQGLQFLFEYFSETQRNKGNFPGRFSGRQFSNSRSEMNVSTLELGDSALYLCASSSGWGTGELFFGEGSRLTVL.